These 11 T cell receptor beta chains came from one sample sequenced in a study of T cell repertoires in ileal Crohn's disease. The table came from immunoSEQ multiplex PCR; TCRdb's copy has only in-frame clones and leaves some out. The data show 13,000 to 15,000 clones, around 79% seen once. Stated time point: inflamed ileum from the surgical specimen. Source material: ileal tissue. The source of these receptors is an adult with Crohn's disease.

The sample holds a few counts of this clone. The CDR3 DNA sequence: TGTGCCAGCAGTGACGGGATTCGCCGTAATGAAAAACTGTTTTTT. The encoded protein is CASSDGIRRNEKLFF. The chain joins TRBV25-1 to TRBJ1-4; no clear D gene. This CDR3 is built from 15 residues. Trimming pared 3 bases from V and 4 bases from J, leaving 12 bases between. CDR1 and CDR2 (germline): MGHDK, SYGVNS.

This chain joins TRBV10-3 and TRBJ2-2; D is ambiguous. CDR3 length: 11 amino acids. V lost 5 bases and J 5 bases, leaving 3 bases between the germline ends. Germline assignment: CDR1 ENHRY and CDR2 SYGVKD. This CDR3 reads CAISKTGELFF. DNA of the CDR3: TGTGCCATCAGTAAGACCGGGGAGCTGTTTTTT.

This clone ranks as medium-sized. The V and J genes are TRBV10-3 and TRBJ2-3; D gene unclear. From germline, CDR1 is ENHRY and CDR2 SYGVKD. Trimming took off 2 bases at V and 4 bases at J, with 13 bases between the two ends. The CDR3 contains 15 residues. In DNA form, the CDR3 reads TGTGCCATCAGTGAGCCTGAGGTAGCAGCAGATACGCAGTATTTT. Translated: CAISEPEVAADTQYF.

The rearrangement uses TRBV7-9 and TRBJ2-7; 7 bases are a match to TRBD2. This CDR3 has 12 residues. After removal of 5 bases from V and 6 bases from J, the junction contained 4 bases not matched to a gene. The germline V gene has CDR1 SEHNR and CDR2 FQNEAQ (reference sequence). The DNA for the CDR3 is TGTGCCAGCAGCCCAAGGGAGGGCGAGCAGTACTTC. Translated, it gives CASSPREGEQYF.

This clone was observed once. The V call is TRBV5-6, the J call TRBJ2-3; the D is unclear. Trimming left V 4 bases short and J 7 bases short, with 19 bases between. The CDR3 has 15 residues. Germline CDR1 reads SGHDT; CDR2 reads YYEEEE. The CDR3 bases are TGTGCCAGCAGCGATTCACCCCTTTCCCGGAATACGCAGTATTTT. Its protein is CASSDSPLSRNTQYF.

The chain recombines TRBV27 with TRBJ1-4; D possibly corresponds to TRBD1 (5 bases). This CDR3 is 15 amino acids long. CDR1 and CDR2 (germline): MNHEY, SMNVEV (reference sequence). V lost 7 bases and J 3 bases, leaving 15 bases between the germline ends. The CDR3 is CASTLLGDSNEKLFF. CDR3 bases: TGTGCCAGCACTCTATTGGGGGATTCTAATGAAAAACTGTTTTTT.

This clone came up a few times. The chain links TRBV5-4 to TRBJ1-1, with D perhaps matching TRBD1 (6 bases). This CDR3 has 14 residues. Germline CDR1 is SGHNT and CDR2 is YYREEE (reference sequence). Trimming removed 0 bases from V and 7 bases from J, with 13 bases in between. The CDR3 reads CASSLATGLNEAFF. The CDR3 DNA reads as TGTGCCAGCAGCTTGGCGACAGGCCTTAATGAAGCTTTCTTT.

The chain employs TRBV2 and TRBJ1-1; D remains ambiguous. Deletions cut 4 bases from V and 3 bases from J, with 12 bases between. The CDR3 extends over 14 amino acids. Germline V gene data show CDR1 as SNHLY and CDR2 as FYNNEI. CDR3 protein: CASSVWLLDTEAFF. For the CDR3, the DNA is TGTGCCAGCAGTGTATGGCTTTTGGACACTGAAGCTTTCTTT.

J is TRBJ1-3 and V is TRBV7-5; the DNA was not used to check the table's D call, TRBD1. TRBV7-5 is marked as a pseudogene. This CDR3 has 18 amino acids. The CDR3 reads CARSLGTGGTSKGNTIYF. DNA of the CDR3: TGTGCCAGAAGCTTAGGCACAGGGGGAACTTCGAAAGGAAACACCATATATTTT.

This clone was seen a single time. The chain combines TRBV5-1 with TRBJ2-7, with D possibly matching TRBD1 (6 bases). The CDR3 covers 16 residues. V gave up 5 bases and J gave up 0 bases, with 18 bases separating them. Germline CDR1 is SGHRS and CDR2 is YFSETQ. The CDR3 DNA is TGCGCCAGCAGGGGCAGGGGCGGTGGGTTCTCCTACGAGCAGTACTTC. The encoded protein is CASRGRGGGFSYEQYF.

V and J are TRBV4-1 and TRBJ1-5; D not resolved. V lost 1 base and J lost 7, with 14 bases in between. The CDR3 consists of 15 residues. Germline lookup yields CDR1 MGHRA and CDR2 YSYEKL. CDR3 sequence reads: CASSQGTEVSQPQHF. The DNA for the CDR3 is TGCGCCAGCAGCCAAGGGACCGAAGTCAGCCAGCCCCAGCATTTT.